These 20 T cell receptor beta chains originate from one sample sequenced in a study of OX40 agonist ivuxolimab in advanced cancers. This table comes from immunoSEQ multiplex PCR, and its TCRdb copy is limited to in-frame clones, with some not included. The table shows under 70,000 clones, with around 84% occurring only once. The source material was CD4+ or CD8+ T cells sorted from blood, sampled in a trial of the OX40 agonist ivuxolimab. These receptors were taken from an adult with an advanced solid tumor such as melanoma, head and neck, liver or kidney cancer.

CDR3 residues: CSVVVGRGAEPQHF. Here the CDR3 DNA reads TGCAGCGTTGTAGTCGGTCGGGGGGCTGAGCCCCAGCATTTT. V gene TRBV29-1 combines with J gene TRBJ1-5; perhaps TRBD1 as D (6 bases). CDR3 size: 14 residues. V gave up 4 bases and J gave up 8 bases, with 18 bases separating them. In germline, CDR1 is SQVTM, CDR2 ANQGSEA.

The chain employs TRBV7-9 and TRBJ2-7; 8 bases fit TRBD1. CDR1 is SEHNR, CDR2 FQNEAQ, per germline (reference sequence). Losses at the gene ends were 5 bases for V and 3 bases for J; bases not matched to a gene: 6. This CDR3 comprises 14 residues. The CDR3 nucleotides are TGTGCCAGCAGCCCTCGGACAGGGTACTACGAGCAGTACTTC. Translation gives CASSPRTGYYEQYF.

V is TRBV19 and J is TRBJ1-3, with 7 nucleotides matching TRBD1. V lost 7 bases and J lost 0; bases outside the gene matches: 6. The CDR3 is made up of 15 amino acids. Germline V gene sequence: CDR1 LNHDA, CDR2 SQIVND (reference sequence). The CDR3 DNA follows: TGTGCCAGTATTACCGGGACAGCCTCTGGAAACACCATATATTTT. Its protein is CASITGTASGNTIYF.

V usage is TRBV7-2 and J usage is TRBJ2-2; D is ambiguous. The CDR3 is 14 residues long. V shed 4 bases and J shed 7 bases, with 13 bases lying between them. Germline V gene data show CDR1 as SGHTA and CDR2 as FQGNSA. This CDR3 reads CASSSLMGIGELFF. For the CDR3, the DNA is TGTGCCAGCAGCTCATTGATGGGGATCGGGGAGCTGTTTTTT.

The rearrangement links TRBV19 to TRBJ2-4; 11 nucleotides line up with TRBD2. CDR3 length equals 17 residues. The J segment lost 7 bases and the V segment lost 3 bases, leaving 11 bases of the junction unmatched. Germline-derived CDR1 and CDR2 are LNHDA and SQIVND (reference sequence). CDR3 in DNA: TGTGCCAGTAGTATCCTGGCTAGCGGGAGGCTCGGGAACATTCAGTACTTC. Protein sequence: CASSILASGRLGNIQYF.

This clone was found a few times. The chain links TRBV28 to TRBJ1-1; TRBD1 matches 7 bases. The CDR3 covers 11 residues. The V segment lost 7 bases and the J segment 13 bases; nucleotides outside the gene matches: 9. CDR1 is MDHEN and CDR2 is SYDVKM in the germline V gene. CDR3 bases: TGTGCCAGCACCCTCGGACAGGAGGGTTTCTTT. As protein: CASTLGQEGFF. Supplemented by reference TRBV28 and TRBJ1-1, the full variable domain reads DVKVTQSSRYLVKRTGEKVFLECVQDMDHENMFWYRQDPGLGLRLIYFSYDVKMKEKGDIPEGYSVSREKKERFSLILESASTNQTSMYLCASTLGQEGFFGQGTRLTVV.

The chain links TRBV9 to TRBJ2-3; tentative D call: TRBD2 (6 bases). The V gene lost 0 bases and the J gene lost 8 bases, with 10 bases spanning the gap. This CDR3 has 13 residues. Germline loops: CDR1 SGDLS, CDR2 YYNGEE. CDR3 in DNA: TGTGCCAGCAGCGTAGATCCAGCGGGTACGCAGTATTTT. It translates to CASSVDPAGTQYF.

This sequence joins TRBV18 and TRBJ1-1; D not resolved. Trimming shortened V by 2 bases and J by 4 bases, and 11 bases separated the two germline ends. Germline V gene lookup returns CDR1 KGHSH and CDR2 LQKENI. The length of the CDR3 is 14 residues. In DNA, the CDR3 is TGTGCCAGCTCACCAGGGATATATGCCACTGAAGCTTTCTTT. It yields the protein CASSPGIYATEAFF.

This clone was detected once. The chain carries TRBV6-1 and TRBJ2-7; possible D gene TRBD1, 6 bases. The CDR3 spans 14 residues. The V and J ends lost 3 bases and 2 bases respectively, with 11 bases between them. Germline CDR1 is MNHNS and CDR2 is SASEGT. CDR3: CASSDPTGTYEQYF. The CDR3 coding sequence is TGTGCCAGCAGTGACCCGACAGGAACCTACGAGCAGTACTTC.

This sequence joins TRBV6-5 and TRBJ1-1; weak D call: TRBD1 (5 bases). The germline V gene has CDR1 MNHEY and CDR2 SVGAGI. Trimming shortened V by 11 bases and J by 0 bases, and 10 bases separated the two germline ends. The CDR3 has 12 residues. The CDR3 here is CAAGGMNTEAFF. CDR3 bases: TGTGCCGCGGGGGGGATGAACACTGAAGCTTTCTTT.

For this clone: One end of the junction varies from germline; a read error may be responsible. V and J are TRBV7-2 and TRBJ1-2, with D possibly matching TRBD1 (6 bases). Germline-derived CDR1 and CDR2 are SGHTA and FQGNSA. CDR3 length equals 14 residues. The CDR3 DNA reads as TGTGCCAGCAGCTTCCAGGGGCGCGACTATAGCTACACCTTC. Amino acid sequence: CASSFQGRDYSYTF.

The chain joins TRBV7-7 to TRBJ2-7; TRBD1 matches 11 bases. V lost 4 bases to trimming and J lost 6 bases; unmatched junction nucleotides: 2. The CDR3 consists of 13 residues. CDR1 is SSHAT and CDR2 is FNYEAQ in the germline V gene (reference sequence). CDR3 loop: CASSSGQGGEQYF. CDR3 nucleotides: TGTGCCAGCAGCTCGGGACAGGGGGGCGAGCAGTACTTC.

The V and J genes are TRBV5-1 and TRBJ2-3; D unclear. V lost 5 bases, J lost 0 bases, and 16 bases lay in between. Germline V gene sequence: CDR1 SGHRS, CDR2 YFSETQ. This CDR3 spans 16 amino acids. CDR3 residues: CASRADTQLSTDTQYF. CDR3 in DNA: TGCGCCAGCAGAGCCGACACACAACTTAGCACAGATACGCAGTATTTT.

The chain has TRBV6-6 and TRBJ2-1; D remains unclear. From germline, CDR1 is MNHNY and CDR2 SVGAGI (reference sequence). CDR3 length equals 11 residues. V was pared by 6 bases and J by 4 bases, with 4 bases between. CDR3: CASRQYNEQFF. DNA of the CDR3: TGTGCCAGCAGGCAGTACAATGAGCAGTTCTTC.

This clone was detected only once. The gene calls are TRBV19 and TRBJ1-1, with D unresolved. The CDR3 spans 14 residues. V lost 3 bases, J lost 2 bases, and 10 bases lay in between. The germline CDR1 and CDR2 sequences are LNHDA and SQIVND (reference sequence). The CDR3, as DNA: TGTGCCAGTAGTATCTGGCAGACTAACACTGAAGCTTTCTTT. Protein product: CASSIWQTNTEAFF.

This chain joins TRBV6-5 and TRBJ2-2; weak D call: TRBD2 (6 bases). V dropped 5 bases and J dropped 3 bases, with 13 bases sitting between them. Germline CDR1 and CDR2: MNHEY and SVGAGI. The CDR3 is made up of 15 amino acids. The CDR3 nucleotides read TGTGCCAGCAGTGCCCGGAGGGTTTACACCGGGGAGCTGTTTTTT. Translating it yields CASSARRVYTGELFF.

This clone was seen a single time. The CDR3 DNA sequence: TGTGCCAGCAGCCCCGATGGGGGGCTAGAGACCCAGTACTTC. It is translated as CASSPDGGLETQYF. This chain connects TRBV7-2 to TRBJ2-5, with D perhaps assigned TRBD1 or TRBD2 (6 bases each). The CDR3 sequence is 14 residues long. From germline, CDR1 is SGHTA and CDR2 FQGNSA. Trimming shortened V by 5 bases and J by 4 bases, and 14 bases separated the two germline ends.

The V gene is TRBV28, the J gene TRBJ2-7; D not certain. Germline lookup yields CDR1 MDHEN and CDR2 SYDVKM. The CDR3 loop spans 11 amino acids. Trimming cost V 7 bases and J 0 bases, with 4 bases left between them. The CDR3 loop is CASTASYEQYF. DNA of the CDR3: TGTGCCAGCACTGCCTCCTACGAGCAGTACTTC.

The V and J genes are TRBV7-6 and TRBJ1-2, with D possibly matching TRBD1 (5 bases). CDR3 size: 16 residues. Deletions cut 5 bases from V and 1 base from J, with 17 bases between. The germline CDR1 and CDR2 sequences are SGHVS and FNYEAQ. The CDR3 DNA sequence: TGTGCCAGCAGCAAAAGTGTGAGGGGACTTAACTATGGCTACACCTTC. Its protein product is CASSKSVRGLNYGYTF.

CDR3 loop: CASSLVRASYGYTF. Written as DNA, the CDR3 is TGCGCCAGCAGCTTGGTCCGGGCCTCCTATGGCTACACCTTC. The chain recombines TRBV5-1 with TRBJ1-2; D is unclear. From germline, CDR1 is SGHRS and CDR2 YFSETQ. The CDR3 contains 14 residues. V was pared by 0 bases and J by 4 bases, with 10 bases between.